The 21 T cell receptor beta chains given below trace back to one sample, sequenced in a study of blood T cell repertoires in COVID-19. The assay was immunoSEQ multiplex PCR, and TCRdb's table has in-frame clones only and misses some. The sample yields approximately 70,000 clones, around 83% seen once. Material for sequencing was peripheral blood. Receptors originate from a man between 65 and 85 years old with active COVID-19.

The chain joins TRBV29-1 to TRBJ1-1, with D possibly matching TRBD1 (6 bases). This CDR3 is 13 amino acids long. V lost 3 bases, J lost 4 bases, and 12 bases lay in between. Germline CDR1 and CDR2: SQVTM and ANQGSEA. The CDR3 nucleotides are TGCAGCGTTGAGCCGACAGGTGGCACTGAAGCTTTCTTT. Translation gives CSVEPTGGTEAFF.

Note on this clone: Since the CDR3 does not end with the conserved phenylalanine or tryptophan, this likely comes from a read error. The limits of the CDR3 on the DNA are not certain, so only TCRdb's listed CDR3 is given. This chain links TRBV11-3 with TRBJ1-5; the table assigns TRBD1, which was not confirmed against the DNA. Germline V gene data show CDR1 as SGHNT and CDR2 as YENEEA. Inclusive of both ends, the CDR3 amounts to 11 amino acids. The CDR3 here is CASSLDPQGRV.

The CDR3 DNA is TGTGCCAGTAGAAGTGGAGGGGCCCTAAATCAGCCCCAGCATTTT. Amino acid sequence: CASRSGGALNQPQHF. This chain connects TRBV19 to TRBJ1-5; maybe TRBD1 (5 bases). CDR1 is LNHDA and CDR2 is SQIVND in the germline V gene (reference sequence). The CDR3 contains 15 residues. With 6 bases removed from V and 4 bases from J, the gap between germline ends came to 16 bases.

The chain links TRBV20-1 to TRBJ2-3; D unclear. Germline CDR1 is DFQATT and CDR2 is SNEGSKA (reference sequence). The CDR3 loop spans 10 amino acids. The CDR3 sequence: CSVHGDTQYF. DNA of the CDR3: TGCAGCGTACACGGGGATACGCAGTATTTT.

The rearrangement links TRBV3-1 (or the pseudogene TRBV3-2) to TRBJ2-2; TRBD1 matches at 10 bases. After removal of 3 bases from V and 5 bases from J, the junction contained 6 bases not matched to a gene. Germline loops: CDR1 LGHDT, CDR2 YNNKEL (reference sequence). The CDR3 is 16 residues long. CDR3 coding DNA: TGTGCCAGCAGCCAGCCCCCGGGACAGGGGACCGGGGAGCTGTTTTTT. Its protein is CASSQPPGQGTGELFF.

The V call is TRBV6-2 or TRBV6-3, the J call TRBJ2-7, with TRBD2 identical over 8 bases. Germline CDR1 reads MNHEY; CDR2 reads SVGEGT. J gave up 0 bases and V 4 bases, and 8 bases lay outside the gene matches. CDR3 length: 16 residues. CDR3 DNA: TGTGCCAGCAGTTCGATCGGTAGCGGGGCCTCCTACGAGCAGTACTTC. The encoded protein is CASSSIGSGASYEQYF.

The chain carries TRBV10-3 and TRBJ2-1; TRBD2 matches at 7 bases. V trimming: 3 bases; J trimming: 9 bases; junction bases outside the gene matches: 5. Germline V lookup: CDR1 ENHRY, CDR2 SYGVKD. The CDR3 length is 13 residues. In DNA, the CDR3 is TGTGCCATCAGTGACACGGGGGGAGGTGAGCAGTTCTTC. It yields the protein CAISDTGGGEQFF.

V is TRBV18 and J is TRBJ2-7; 11 bases line up with TRBD1. From germline, CDR1 is KGHSH and CDR2 LQKENI. The CDR3 consists of 15 residues. V lost 5 bases and J lost 6; bases outside the gene matches: 9. For the CDR3, the DNA is TGTGCCAGCTCATCGACAAGGGACAGGGGGGCCGAGCAGTACTTC. This sequence encodes CASSSTRDRGAEQYF.

The CDR3 is CASLSGGLKQYF. CDR3 DNA: TGTGCCAGCCTCTCGGGGGGGCTCAAGCAGTACTTC. The chain combines TRBV28 with TRBJ2-7; 8 bases align to TRBD2. The CDR3 covers 12 residues. Germline V lookup: CDR1 MDHEN, CDR2 SYDVKM. Unmatched junction bases numbered 8, after V lost 8 bases and J lost 8 bases. Full variable domain (remainder filled in from reference TRBV28 and TRBJ2-7): DVKVTQSSRYLVKRTGEKVFLECVQDMDHENMFWYRQDPGLGLRLIYFSYDVKMKEKGDIPEGYSVSREKKERFSLILESASTNQTSMYLCASLSGGLKQYFGPGTRLTVT.

J is TRBJ2-2 and V is TRBV7-3; 12 bases agree with TRBD2. Trimming cost V 5 bases and J 6 bases; bases outside gene matches: 10. Germline V gene sequence: CDR1 SGHTA, CDR2 FQGTGA. The CDR3 runs 17 residues. The CDR3 region is CASSKLAGGEGAGELFF. CDR3 in DNA: TGTGCCAGCAGCAAACTAGCGGGAGGCGAGGGTGCCGGGGAGCTGTTTTTT.

The chain recombines TRBV7-3 with TRBJ2-2; TRBD1 agrees at 10 bases. This CDR3 is 15 amino acids long. Trimming at V came to 5 bases and at J to 3 bases, leaving 3 bases not matched to a gene. Germline assignment: CDR1 SGHTA and CDR2 FQGTGA. In DNA, the CDR3 is TGTGCCAGCAGCCGACAGGGGGCCGACACCGGGGAGCTGTTTTTT. Its protein product is CASSRQGADTGELFF.

The chain recombines TRBV11-3 with TRBJ2-3, with a weak D call TRBD2 (6 bases). V lost 5 bases, J lost 1 base, and 16 bases lay in between. Germline V gene data show CDR1 as SGHNT and CDR2 as YENEEA. The CDR3 is made up of 16 amino acids. The CDR3 loop is CASSPRRAGGTDTQYF. The CDR3 nucleotides are TGTGCCAGCAGCCCCCGAAGAGCGGGCGGCACAGATACGCAGTATTTT.

The chain couples TRBV6-2 or TRBV6-3 to TRBJ2-7, with D unresolved. Looked up from germline, CDR1 is MNHEY and CDR2 is SVGEGT. The CDR3 covers 15 residues. Trimming removed 0 bases from V and 2 bases from J, with 11 bases in between. The DNA for the CDR3 is TGTGCCAGCAGTTACTCGTCCGAGTCCCCCTACGAGCAGTACTTC. Translation gives CASSYSSESPYEQYF.

This clone was picked up one time. In DNA, the CDR3 is TGCGCCAGCAGCCAAGGGGACAGGGGGTACGAGCAGTACTTC. Translation gives CASSQGDRGYEQYF. The chain is built from TRBV4-3 and TRBJ2-7; 11 nucleotides agree with TRBD1. Germline V gene data show CDR1 as LGHNA and CDR2 as YSLEER. V lost 1 base, J lost 4 bases, and 0 bases stayed unmatched. The CDR3 runs to 14 residues.

The CDR3 DNA reads TGTGCCAGCAGCCCTACCGACAGGGGCTCTGGAAACACCATATATTTT. Protein sequence: CASSPTDRGSGNTIYF. This chain links TRBV5-6 with TRBJ1-3; TRBD1 matches at 8 bases. Germline-derived CDR1 and CDR2 are SGHDT and YYEEEE. The ends lost 4 bases at V and 0 bases at J; junction bases unmatched: 6. The CDR3 is 16 residues long. Using reference TRBV5-6 and TRBJ1-3 for the parts outside the CDR3, the full variable domain is DAGVTQSPTHLIKTRGQQVTLRCSPKSGHDTVSWYQQALGQGPQFIFQYYEEEERQRGNFPDRFSGHQFPNYSSELNVNALLLGDSALYLCASSPTDRGSGNTIYFGEGSWLTVV.

The rearrangement joins TRBV7-4 to TRBJ2-1; D is unresolved. Germline CDR1 reads SGHVT; CDR2 reads SQSDAQ. CDR3 size: 16 residues. The V gene lost 5 bases and the J gene lost 5 bases, with 19 bases spanning the gap. The CDR3: CASSQRPTLRNNEQFF. CDR3 nucleotide sequence: TGTGCCAGCAGCCAGCGACCCACCCTTCGGAACAATGAGCAGTTCTTC.

This chain links TRBV7-2 with TRBJ2-6; 7 positions match TRBD2. CDR3 length: 16 amino acids. J gave up 2 bases and V 4 bases, and 5 bases lay outside the gene matches. Germline CDR1 is SGHTA and CDR2 is FQGNSA. The CDR3 bases are TGTGCCAGCAGCTCCCGGGGGAGGGCTGGGGCCAACGTCCTGACTTTC. This sequence encodes CASSSRGRAGANVLTF.

The V and J genes are TRBV11-2 and TRBJ1-5; tentatively, D is TRBD1 (6 bases). Deletions cut 0 bases from V and 6 bases from J, with 15 bases between. This CDR3 comprises 16 residues. CDR1 is SGHAT, CDR2 FQNNGV, per germline. CDR3 protein: CASSLDRQGPGQPQHF. CDR3 bases: TGTGCCAGCAGCTTAGATCGGCAGGGGCCGGGTCAGCCCCAGCATTTT. Full variable domain (outside the CDR3, taken from reference TRBV11-2 and TRBJ1-5): EAGVAQSPRYKIIEKRQSVAFWCNPISGHATLYWYQQILGQGPKLLIQFQNNGVVDDSQLPKDRFSAERLKGVDSTLKIQPAKLEDSAVYLCASSLDRQGPGQPQHFGDGTRLSIL.

In its sample, this clone was seen once. The V call is TRBV12-3 or TRBV12-4, the J call TRBJ1-1; TRBD1 agrees at 9 bases. The CDR3 has 11 residues. Losses at the gene ends were 6 bases for V and 11 bases for J; bases not matched to a gene: 4. The CDR3 DNA sequence: TGTGCCAGCAGCCCCGGACAGGGGGCTTTCTTT. This gives the protein CASSPGQGAFF.

The chain has TRBV9 and TRBJ2-3; 12 nucleotides agree with TRBD2. The junction had 10 bases not matched to a gene; V was cut back by 4 bases and J by 4 bases. Per germline, CDR1 SGDLS and CDR2 YYNGEE. The CDR3 is 17 amino acids. This chain's CDR3 is CASSPPSGRAGADTQYF. The DNA for the CDR3 is TGTGCCAGCAGCCCACCTAGCGGGAGGGCCGGGGCAGATACGCAGTATTTT.

Concerning this clone itself: This sample includes further DNA sequences coding for the same CDR3. The V gene is TRBV18, the J gene TRBJ1-1, with 8 bases matching TRBD1. With 5 bases clipped from V and 2 bases from J, the junction kept 4 bases outside the gene matches. Germline CDR1 is KGHSH and CDR2 is LQKENI. This CDR3 has 14 residues. CDR3 sequence reads: CASSVGQGNTEAFF. CDR3 nucleotides: TGTGCCAGCTCAGTTGGACAGGGAAACACTGAAGCTTTCTTT.